Each of the 20 T cell receptor beta chains below was sequenced from the same sample in a study of cytomegalovirus exposure and HLA in healthy donors. The PCR used 60 Vbeta and 13 Jbeta primers. Repertoires were generated with immunoSEQ multiplex PCR, while TCRdb's copy carries only in-frame clones and drops some. The sample lists roughly 120,000 clones; roughly four fifths were seen once. The sequenced sample consisted of PBMCs. The receptors were sampled from a male donor in good health and CMV-seropositive.

By proportion, this clone is medium-sized. The chain carries TRBV7-9 and TRBJ2-3; D is possibly TRBD2 (6 bases). The CDR3 is 15 amino acids. V shed 6 bases and J shed 2 bases, with 15 bases lying between them. CDR1 and CDR2 from the germline V gene are SEHNR and FQNEAQ (reference sequence). The CDR3 DNA follows: TGTGCCAGCAGTCCTGTAGCGGAGTCCACAGATACGCAGTATTTT. Translated: CASSPVAESTDTQYF.

The chain recombines TRBV29-1 with TRBJ2-7, with a weak D call TRBD2 (6 bases). Germline loops: CDR1 SQVTM, CDR2 ANQGSEA. V was shortened by 0 bases and J by 0 bases, with 9 bases between the two germline ends. The length of the CDR3 is 14 residues. This CDR3 reads CSVEDPGSSYEQYF. In nucleotides, the CDR3 is TGCAGCGTTGAAGATCCCGGGAGCTCCTACGAGCAGTACTTC.

As concerns this clone: The junction and the germline gene differ at one end; a read error may be behind it. The V gene is TRBV6-1, the J gene TRBJ2-1, with 10 nucleotides matching TRBD2. Germline V gene data show CDR1 as MNHNS and CDR2 as SASEGT. The CDR3 runs 16 residues. CDR3 sequence reads: CASSEAGGRAYNEQFF. The CDR3 nucleotides read TGTGCCAGCAGCGAAGCGGGAGGGAGGGCCTACAATGAGCAGTTCTTC.

The rearrangement links TRBV6-1 to TRBJ2-1; 7 bases agree with TRBD2. With V trimmed by 1 base and J by 6 bases, 12 bases remained unmatched. This CDR3 region has 17 residues. CDR1 is MNHNS and CDR2 is SASEGT in the germline V gene. The CDR3 spells CASSEDWRETRGNEQFF. The CDR3, as DNA: TGTGCCAGCAGTGAAGACTGGCGGGAGACTAGGGGCAATGAGCAGTTCTTC.

This chain joins TRBV7-9 and TRBJ2-5; D may be TRBD1 (5 bases). The CDR3 loop spans 14 amino acids. Trimming stripped 5 bases from V and 4 bases from J, with 14 bases between. Germline CDR1 and CDR2: SEHNR and FQNEAQ (reference sequence). CDR3 protein: CASSPIGVGETQYF. CDR3 DNA sequence: TGTGCCAGCAGCCCTATAGGGGTGGGAGAGACCCAGTACTTC.

The J gene is TRBJ2-2, the V gene TRBV27; D unclear. The germline V and J ends were trimmed by 7 bases and 2 bases, with 8 bases remaining between them. Germline assignment: CDR1 MNHEY and CDR2 SMNVEV (reference sequence). The CDR3 sequence is 13 residues long. CDR3 bases: TGTGCCAGCACCGAACACAACACCGGGGAGCTGTTTTTT. This translates into CASTEHNTGELFF.

The gene calls are TRBV1 and TRBJ2-4; the tabulated D call, TRBD1, remains unverified against the DNA. TRBV1 is designated a pseudogene. This CDR3 spans 15 amino acids. CDR3 loop: CTSSQRQGSKNIQYF. The CDR3 DNA sequence: TGCACCAGCAGCCAAAGACAGGGATCCAAAAACATTCAGTACTTC.

This chain joins TRBV19 and TRBJ2-3; 9 bases line up with TRBD1. Germline V gene lookup returns CDR1 LNHDA and CDR2 SQIVND (reference sequence). V lost 6 bases and J lost 5; bases outside the gene matches: 12. This CDR3 is built from 16 residues. CDR3 in amino acids: CASSLKGQGRRDTQYF. The DNA for the CDR3 is TGTGCCAGTAGCTTAAAGGGACAGGGCCGACGAGATACGCAGTATTTT.

In this sample, this clone turned up once. The chain couples TRBV7-2 to TRBJ2-7, with D possibly TRBD1 on 6 matching bases. CDR1 is SGHTA, CDR2 FQGNSA, per germline. The CDR3 length is 15 residues. The germline V and J ends were trimmed by 3 bases and 1 base, with 13 bases remaining between them. This CDR3 reads CASSLVKDRSYEQYF. DNA of the CDR3: TGTGCCAGCAGCTTGGTTAAGGACAGATCCTACGAGCAGTACTTC.

V gene TRBV9 combines with J gene TRBJ2-3; 8 bases are a match to TRBD1. J was trimmed by 1 base and V by 4 bases; bases with no gene match: 5. The CDR3 contains 15 residues. Germline V gene sequence: CDR1 SGDLS, CDR2 YYNGEE. In nucleotides, the CDR3 is TGTGCCAGCAGCCCGACGGGACAGGGCACAGATACGCAGTATTTT. Protein product: CASSPTGQGTDTQYF.

V usage is TRBV7-9 and J usage is TRBJ2-5; 9 nucleotides align to TRBD1. The junction had 6 bases not matched to a gene; V was cut back by 2 bases and J by 5 bases. In germline, CDR1 is SEHNR, CDR2 FQNEAQ (reference sequence). This CDR3 has 15 residues. CDR3 bases: TGTGCCAGCAGCTTATATAACAGGGGGCGGGAGACCCAGTACTTC. It codes for CASSLYNRGRETQYF.

This clone has a handful of counts. Other DNA sequences from this sample encode an identical CDR3 as well. The chain has TRBV18 and TRBJ2-7, with 9 bases identical to TRBD2. The V gene end was trimmed by 3 bases and the J gene end by 5 bases; junction bases not matched to a gene: 5. CDR3 length: 14 residues. Germline CDR1 and CDR2: KGHSH and LQKENI. In DNA form, the CDR3 reads TGTGCCAGCTCACCGGGACTAGCTACCGACGAGCAGTACTTC. Protein sequence: CASSPGLATDEQYF.

The J gene is TRBJ2-5, the V gene TRBV29-1; D is possibly TRBD1 (5 bases). V was pared by 6 bases and J by 3 bases, with 11 bases between. Germline CDR1 and CDR2: SQVTM and ANQGSEA. The CDR3 length is 12 residues. CDR3 protein: CSVATGEETQYF. As DNA, the CDR3 is TGCAGCGTCGCTACAGGAGAAGAGACCCAGTACTTC.

The chain couples TRBV5-6 to TRBJ1-2, with no clear D. This CDR3 has 14 amino acids. V lost 2 bases to trimming and J lost 4 bases, with 12 bases between them. The germline gives CDR1 SGHDT, CDR2 YYEEEE. The CDR3 here is CASSFREYSYGYTF. The CDR3 DNA sequence: TGTGCCAGCAGCTTTCGGGAGTATAGCTATGGCTACACCTTC.

In DNA, the CDR3 is TGTGCCAGCAGCCGGATGGGGAAGCGGGAAGAAGAGACCCAGTACTTC. It yields the protein CASSRMGKREEETQYF. V gene TRBV5-4 combines with J gene TRBJ2-5, with TRBD2 matching 7 bases. After removal of 4 bases from V and 3 bases from J, the junction contained 12 bases not matched to a gene. CDR1 is SGHNT and CDR2 is YYREEE in the germline V gene (reference sequence). The CDR3 loop spans 16 amino acids.

This chain joins TRBV11-1 and TRBJ2-1, with TRBD1 as a possible D gene (6 bases). Per germline, CDR1 SGHAT and CDR2 FQDESV (reference sequence). Between the trimmed V and J ends, which lost 4 bases and 6 bases, there was a span of 16 bases. The CDR3 has 15 residues. The CDR3 nucleotides are TGTGCCAGCAGCTCCGCAGGGGCTCTCTCCAATGAGCAGTTCTTC. Encoded protein: CASSSAGALSNEQFF.

The chain employs TRBV7-3 and TRBJ2-2; TRBD2 matches at 9 bases. Per the germline V gene, CDR1 is SGHTA and CDR2 is FQGTGA. The ends lost 1 base at V and 1 base at J; junction bases unmatched: 10. CDR3 length equals 19 residues. The CDR3 DNA follows: TGTGCCAGCAGCTTAAGCCGCAGTAGCGGGAGCCTGAACACCGGGGAGCTGTTTTTT. Translating it yields CASSLSRSSGSLNTGELFF.

The chain combines TRBV30 with TRBJ2-7; 8 nucleotides match TRBD1. Germline V gene lookup returns CDR1 GTSNPN and CDR2 SVGIG (reference sequence). V lost 5 bases, J lost 1 base, and 4 bases stayed unmatched. The CDR3 length is 13 residues. DNA for the CDR3: TGTGCCTGGGTAGACAGGGGTTCCTACGAGCAGTACTTC. It codes for CAWVDRGSYEQYF.

In DNA, the CDR3 is TGTGCCAGCAGCGCTAACGCGAGGCCTACCTACGAGCAGTACTTC. Protein sequence: CASSANARPTYEQYF. The V call is TRBV9, the J call TRBJ2-7; D is uncertain. CDR1 is SGDLS, CDR2 YYNGEE, per germline. The CDR3 loop spans 15 amino acids. Between the trimmed V and J ends, which lost 3 bases and 2 bases, there was a span of 15 bases. The whole variable domain, remainder taken from reference TRBV9 and TRBJ2-7, is DSGVTQTPKHLITATGQRVTLRCSPRSGDLSVYWYQQSLDQGLQFLIQYYNGEERAKGNILERFSAQQFPDLHSELNLSSLELGDSALYFCASSANARPTYEQYFGPGTRLTVT.

The chain links TRBV19 to TRBJ1-5, with a tentative D call TRBD1 (5 bases). Deletions cut 7 bases from V and 4 bases from J, with 8 bases between. Germline CDR1 is LNHDA and CDR2 is SQIVND (reference sequence). The CDR3 spans 12 residues. Here the CDR3 DNA reads TGTGCCAGTACTGACAGAAATCAGCCCCAGCATTTT. Translating it yields CASTDRNQPQHF.